Below, 16 T cell receptor beta chains from the same sample are listed, as sequenced in a study of blood T cell repertoires in COVID-19. The table came from immunoSEQ multiplex PCR; TCRdb's copy has only in-frame clones and leaves some out. The sample has roughly 250,000 clones, around 89% seen once. The sequenced material came from PBMCs or T cells enriched from blood (not recorded which). These receptor sequences come from a woman between 40 and 50 years old with acute COVID-19.

Details on this clone: This CDR3 is also generated by other DNA sequences in the sample. The chain has TRBV18 and TRBJ1-1; no reliable D call. The length of the CDR3 is 15 residues. V dropped 6 bases and J dropped 1 base, with 15 bases sitting between them. The V gene's germline CDR1 is KGHSH and CDR2 LQKENI. The DNA for the CDR3 is TGTGCCAGCTCGCCCCGAGAGGCGGAGAACACTGAAGCTTTCTTT. Translation: CASSPREAENTEAFF.

Here the CDR3 DNA reads TGTGCCAGCAGCTTCTCCGGGACAGGGGTCCCCCTCCACTTT. This gives the protein CASSFSGTGVPLHF. The rearrangement uses TRBV5-6 and TRBJ1-6; 10 positions agree with TRBD1. Germline CDR1 is SGHDT and CDR2 is YYEEEE. Trimming removed 2 bases from V and 13 bases from J; junction bases left unmatched: 6. The CDR3 has 14 amino acids.

The genes are TRBV9 and TRBJ2-2; TRBD2 matches 14 bases. This CDR3 region has 18 residues. The junction had 9 bases not matched to a gene; V was cut back by 4 bases and J by 4 bases. Germline loops: CDR1 SGDLS, CDR2 YYNGEE. The CDR3 DNA reads as TGTGCCAGCAGCACACGGACTAGCGGGAGGTGGACCACCGGGGAGCTGTTTTTT. Residues: CASSTRTSGRWTTGELFF.

V and J are TRBV2 and TRBJ2-6; D is unresolved. Trimming removed 5 bases from V and 4 bases from J, with 9 bases in between. Germline lookup yields CDR1 SNHLY and CDR2 FYNNEI. The CDR3 is made up of 14 amino acids. CDR3 loop: CASSNRGGANVLTF. CDR3 in DNA: TGTGCCAGCAGTAACCGCGGAGGGGCCAACGTCCTGACTTTC.

The rearrangement uses TRBV28 and TRBJ1-2, with a weak D call TRBD1 (6 bases). This CDR3 has 15 residues. The ends were cut back, 5 bases at V and 4 bases at J, with 17 bases in the middle. Germline V lookup: CDR1 MDHEN, CDR2 SYDVKM. CDR3 bases: TGTGCCAGCAGTCCATACAGGGAAAGAACCTATGGCTACACCTTC. As protein: CASSPYRERTYGYTF.

This clone was recorded only once. The rearrangement joins TRBV18 to TRBJ1-4, with 7 bases that match TRBD1. Trimming removed 6 bases from V and 8 bases from J; junction bases left unmatched: 9. This CDR3 region has 14 residues. Per germline, CDR1 KGHSH and CDR2 LQKENI. Here the CDR3 reads CASSERSDREKLFF. The DNA for the CDR3 is TGTGCCAGCTCGGAAAGATCGGACAGGGAAAAACTGTTTTTT. Full variable domain (missing parts from reference TRBV18 and TRBJ1-4): NAGVMQNPRHLVRRRGQEARLRCSPMKGHSHVYWYRQLPEEGLKFMVYLQKENIIDESGMPKERFSAEFPKEGPSILRIQQVVRGDSAAYFCASSERSDREKLFFGSGTQLSVL.

The chain is built from TRBV29-1 and TRBJ2-5; TRBD1 aligns across 8 bases. Trimming cost V 7 bases and J 5 bases; bases outside gene matches: 6. The CDR3 loop spans 12 amino acids. Per the germline V gene, CDR1 is SQVTM and CDR2 is ANQGSEA. The CDR3 region is CSGQGLGETQYF. The CDR3 region has the DNA TGCAGCGGACAGGGGCTGGGGGAGACCCAGTACTTC.

The genes are TRBV3-1 (or the pseudogene TRBV3-2) and TRBJ2-5, with D maybe TRBD2 (5 bases). Germline lookup yields CDR1 LGHDT and CDR2 YNNKEL (reference sequence). CDR3 length: 11 amino acids. Trimming removed 3 bases at V and 7 bases at J, with 6 bases between. CDR3 DNA sequence: TGTGCCAGCAGCCAGAGGGCGACCCAGTACTTC. Translating gives CASSQRATQYF.

The gene calls are TRBV19 and TRBJ1-6; TRBD1 is a possible D gene (5 bases). Germline loops: CDR1 LNHDA, CDR2 SQIVND (reference sequence). This CDR3 spans 14 amino acids. Deletions cut 5 bases from V and 10 bases from J, with 15 bases between. CDR3: CASSAKAQGSPLHF. CDR3 sequence (DNA): TGTGCCAGTAGTGCCAAAGCTCAGGGATCACCCCTCCACTTT. The full variable domain, rest sourced from reference TRBV19 and TRBJ1-6, is DGGITQSPKYLFRKEGQNVTLSCEQNLNHDAMYWYRQDPGQGLRLIYYSQIVNDFQKGDIAEGYSVSREKKESFPLTVTSAQKNPTAFYLCASSAKAQGSPLHFGNGTRLTVT.

This chain uses TRBV18 with TRBJ2-7; a possible D gene is TRBD1 (6 bases). The CDR3 is 14 residues long. CDR1 and CDR2 (germline): KGHSH, LQKENI. Trimming pared 1 base from V and 6 bases from J, leaving 13 bases between. The CDR3 DNA reads TGTGCCAGCTCACCACGGGTTGGGGGCGCCGAGCAGTACGTC. It translates to CASSPRVGGAEQYV.

This rearrangement joins TRBV10-1 to TRBJ2-1; the match to TRBD2 covers 13 bases. J was trimmed by 3 bases and V by 3 bases; bases with no gene match: 5. Per the germline V gene, CDR1 is WNHNN and CDR2 is SYGVQD (reference sequence). The CDR3 runs 17 residues. DNA for the CDR3: TGCGCCAGCAGTGATCCCGGACTAGCGGGAGACTACAATGAGCAGTTCTTC. Its translation: CASSDPGLAGDYNEQFF.

V and J are TRBV30 and TRBJ1-5; 10 positions match TRBD1. This CDR3 has 15 amino acids. With 2 bases clipped from V and 2 bases from J, the junction kept 3 bases outside the gene matches. Germline CDR1 GTSNPN, CDR2 SVGIG (reference sequence). The CDR3: CAWSPGTGGNQPQHF. CDR3 DNA: TGTGCCTGGAGTCCCGGGACAGGGGGCAATCAGCCCCAGCATTTT.

The sample holds a few counts of this clone. This chain joins TRBV5-6 and TRBJ2-6; D gene unclear. The length of the CDR3 is 15 residues. The V gene's germline CDR1 is SGHDT and CDR2 YYEEEE. V was cut by 4 bases and J by 0 bases, with 8 bases left in between. The CDR3 sequence: CASSPSLSGANVLTF. DNA for the CDR3: TGTGCCAGCAGCCCAAGCCTCTCTGGGGCCAACGTCCTGACTTTC.

The chain joins TRBV30 to TRBJ2-3, with D hard to call. The CDR3 sequence is 11 residues long. The germline V gene has CDR1 GTSNPN and CDR2 SVGIG (reference sequence). Trimming removed 4 bases from V and 6 bases from J, with 8 bases in between. As DNA, the CDR3 is TGTGCCTGGAAATACGCGGATACGCAGTATTTT. Its translation: CAWKYADTQYF.

The chain employs TRBV5-1 and TRBJ1-2; 11 bases agree with TRBD1. CDR1 and CDR2 from the germline V gene are SGHRS and YFSETQ. J was trimmed by 6 bases and V by 2 bases; bases with no gene match: 6. This CDR3 has 15 residues. CDR3 loop: CASSFSLDRGHGYTF. The CDR3 DNA reads TGCGCCAGCAGCTTTAGCCTGGACAGGGGGCATGGCTACACCTTC. Full variable domain (outside the CDR3, taken from reference TRBV5-1 and TRBJ1-2): KAGVTQTPRYLIKTRGQQVTLSCSPISGHRSVSWYQQTPGQGLQFLFEYFSETQRNKGNFPGRFSGRQFSNSRSEMNVSTLELGDSALYLCASSFSLDRGHGYTFGSGTRLTVV.

This chain uses TRBV4-1 with TRBJ2-1; tentative D call: TRBD2 (6 bases). Germline V gives CDR1 MGHRA, CDR2 YSYEKL. CDR3 length equals 16 residues. V was clipped by 1 base and J by 9 bases, with 19 bases between them. CDR3 coding DNA: TGCGCCAGCAGCCAAGTCCGACTAGTTGTGTACGCTGAGCAGTTCTTC. This encodes CASSQVRLVVYAEQFF.